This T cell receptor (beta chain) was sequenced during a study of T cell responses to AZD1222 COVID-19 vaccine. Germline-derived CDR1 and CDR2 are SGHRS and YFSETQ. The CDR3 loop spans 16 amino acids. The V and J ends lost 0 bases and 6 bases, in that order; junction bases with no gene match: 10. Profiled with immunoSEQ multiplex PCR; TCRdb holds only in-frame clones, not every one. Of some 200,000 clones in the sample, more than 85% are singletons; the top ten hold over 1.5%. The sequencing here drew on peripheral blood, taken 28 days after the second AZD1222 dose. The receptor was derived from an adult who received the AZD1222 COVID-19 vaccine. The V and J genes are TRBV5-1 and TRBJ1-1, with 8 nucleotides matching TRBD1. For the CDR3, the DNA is TGCGCCAGCAGCTTGGCCGGCGGCAGGGGGCAGGCTGAAGCTTTCTTT. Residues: CASSLAGGRGQAEAFF.